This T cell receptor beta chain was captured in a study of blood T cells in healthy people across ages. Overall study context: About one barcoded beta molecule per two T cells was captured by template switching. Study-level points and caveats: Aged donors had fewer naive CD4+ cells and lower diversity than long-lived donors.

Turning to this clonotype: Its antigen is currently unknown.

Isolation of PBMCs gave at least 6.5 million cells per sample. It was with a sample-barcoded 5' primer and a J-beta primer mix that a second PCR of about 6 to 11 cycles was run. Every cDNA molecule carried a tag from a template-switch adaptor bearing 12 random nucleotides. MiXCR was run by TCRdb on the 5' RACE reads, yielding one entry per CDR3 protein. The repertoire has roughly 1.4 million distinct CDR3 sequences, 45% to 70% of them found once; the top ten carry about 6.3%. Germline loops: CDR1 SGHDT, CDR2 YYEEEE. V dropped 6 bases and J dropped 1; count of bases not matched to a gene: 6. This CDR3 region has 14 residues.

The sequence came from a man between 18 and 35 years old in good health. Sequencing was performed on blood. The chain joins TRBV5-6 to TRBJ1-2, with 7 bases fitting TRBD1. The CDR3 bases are TGTGCCAGCACCCAGGGGGGAGTTAACTATGGCTACACCTTC. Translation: CASTQGGVNYGYTF.